Listed here is a single TCR beta chain. Antigen unknown. This sample is drawn from a study of T cells after posttransplantation cyclophosphamide. Study-wide points: Donor CD8+ memory clones often dominated recipient blood repertoires at later times.

The repertoire was sequenced with immunoSEQ multiplex PCR; TCRdb's copy has only in-frame clones and lacks some. This table holds around 2,000 clones, 80% found once. Trimming stripped 5 bases from V and 5 bases from J, with 10 bases between. The CDR3 runs to 13 residues. Germline assignment: CDR1 SGHVS and CDR2 FNYEAQ. Busulfan-fludarabine conditioning, marrow transplant, and cyclophosphamide on days +3 and +4 were administered. V gene TRBV7-6 combines with J gene TRBJ2-1; D is perhaps TRBD1 (6 bases). This clonotype originated in a young adult male patient who received an allogeneic stem cell transplant from a related donor, was CMV-positive, and had acute GVHD only. The graft donor may account for some of the T cells. The specimen comprised PBMCs, sampled around 280 days after allogeneic stem cell transplant with posttransplant cyclophosphamide. As DNA, the CDR3 is TGTGCCAGCAGCCCCGACAGGAACAATGAGCAGTTCTTC. It codes for CASSPDRNNEQFF.